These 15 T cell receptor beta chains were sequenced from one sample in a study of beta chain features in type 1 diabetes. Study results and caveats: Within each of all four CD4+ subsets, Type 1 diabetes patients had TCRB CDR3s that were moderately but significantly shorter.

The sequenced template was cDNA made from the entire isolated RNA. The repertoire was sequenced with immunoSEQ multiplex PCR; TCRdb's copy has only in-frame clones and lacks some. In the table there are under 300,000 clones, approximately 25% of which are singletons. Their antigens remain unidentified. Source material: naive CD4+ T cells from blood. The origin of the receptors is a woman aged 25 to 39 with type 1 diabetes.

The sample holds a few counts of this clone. The DNA of the CDR3 is TGTGCCAGCAGCTTATGGGGAGGGGGTAGCGAGCAGTACTTC. Amino acid sequence: CASSLWGGGSEQYF. This chain connects TRBV7-2 to TRBJ2-7, with D possibly TRBD2 on 7 matching bases. Germline CDR1 is SGHTA and CDR2 is FQGNSA. The germline V and J ends were trimmed by 2 bases and 6 bases, with 14 bases remaining between them. CDR3 length equals 14 residues.

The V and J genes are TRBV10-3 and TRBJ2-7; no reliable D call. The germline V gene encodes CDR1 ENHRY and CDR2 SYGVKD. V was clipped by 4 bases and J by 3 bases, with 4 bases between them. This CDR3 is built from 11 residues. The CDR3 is CAISGSYEQYF. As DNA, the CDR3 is TGTGCCATCAGTGGGAGCTACGAGCAGTACTTC.

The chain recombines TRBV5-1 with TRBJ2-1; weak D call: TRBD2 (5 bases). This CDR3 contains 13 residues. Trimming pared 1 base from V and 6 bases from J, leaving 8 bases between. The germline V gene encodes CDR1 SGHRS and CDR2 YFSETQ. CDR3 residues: CASSLSTINEQFF. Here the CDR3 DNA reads TGCGCCAGCAGCTTGTCGACTATCAATGAGCAGTTCTTC.

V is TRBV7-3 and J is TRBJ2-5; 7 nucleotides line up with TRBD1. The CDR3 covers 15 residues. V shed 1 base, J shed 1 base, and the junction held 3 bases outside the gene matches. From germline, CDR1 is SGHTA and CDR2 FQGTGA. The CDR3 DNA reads TGTGCCAGCAGCTTAATTGCAGGGGGCCAAGAGACCCAGTACTTC. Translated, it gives CASSLIAGGQETQYF.

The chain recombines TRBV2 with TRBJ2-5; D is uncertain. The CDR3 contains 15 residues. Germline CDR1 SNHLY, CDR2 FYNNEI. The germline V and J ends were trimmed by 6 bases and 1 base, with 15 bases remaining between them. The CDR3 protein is CASRVQNYAQETQYF. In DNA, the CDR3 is TGTGCCAGCAGGGTACAGAATTACGCCCAAGAGACCCAGTACTTC. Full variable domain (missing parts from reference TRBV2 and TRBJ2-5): EPEVTQTPSHQVTQMGQEVILRCVPISNHLYFYWYRQILGQKVEFLVSFYNNEISEKSEIFDDQFSVERPDGSNFTLKIRSTKLEDSAMYFCASRVQNYAQETQYFGPGTRLLVL.

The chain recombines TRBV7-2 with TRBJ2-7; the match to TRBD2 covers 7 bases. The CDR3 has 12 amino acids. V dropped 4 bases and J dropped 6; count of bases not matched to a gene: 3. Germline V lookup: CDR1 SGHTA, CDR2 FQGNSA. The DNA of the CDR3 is TGTGCCAGCAGCTGGCGGGAGAGCGAGCAGTACTTC. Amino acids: CASSWRESEQYF. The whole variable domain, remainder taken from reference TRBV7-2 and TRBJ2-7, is GAGVSQSPSNKVTEKGKDVELRCDPISGHTALYWYRQSLGQGLEFLIYFQGNSAPDKSGLPSDRFSAERTGGSVSTLTIQRTQQEDSAVYLCASSWRESEQYFGPGTRLTVT.

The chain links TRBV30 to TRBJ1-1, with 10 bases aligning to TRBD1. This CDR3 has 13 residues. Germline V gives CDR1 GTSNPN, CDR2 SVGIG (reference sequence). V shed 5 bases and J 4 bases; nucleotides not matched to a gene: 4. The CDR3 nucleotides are TGTGCCTGGGACAGGGGGCCCCTCACTGAAGCTTTCTTT. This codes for CAWDRGPLTEAFF.

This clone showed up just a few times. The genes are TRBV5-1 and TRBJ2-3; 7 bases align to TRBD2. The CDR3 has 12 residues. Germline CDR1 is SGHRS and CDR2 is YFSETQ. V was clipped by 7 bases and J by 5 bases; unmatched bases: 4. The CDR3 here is CASGREGDTQYF. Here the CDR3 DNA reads TGCGCCAGCGGGAGGGAAGGAGATACGCAGTATTTT. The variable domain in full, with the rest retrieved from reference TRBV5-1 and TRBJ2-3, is KAGVTQTPRYLIKTRGQQVTLSCSPISGHRSVSWYQQTPGQGLQFLFEYFSETQRNKGNFPGRFSGRQFSNSRSEMNVSTLELGDSALYLCASGREGDTQYFGPGTRLTVL.

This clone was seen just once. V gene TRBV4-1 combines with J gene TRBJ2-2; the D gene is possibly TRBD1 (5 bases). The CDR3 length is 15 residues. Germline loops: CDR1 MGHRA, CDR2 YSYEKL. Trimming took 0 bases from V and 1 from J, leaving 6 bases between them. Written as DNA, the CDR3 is TGCGCCAGCAGCCAAGAGGGGCAGAACACCGGGGAGCTGTTTTTT. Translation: CASSQEGQNTGELFF.

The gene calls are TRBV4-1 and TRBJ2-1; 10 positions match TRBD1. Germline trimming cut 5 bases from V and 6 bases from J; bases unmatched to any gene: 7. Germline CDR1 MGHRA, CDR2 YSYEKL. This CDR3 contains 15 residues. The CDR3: CASSYPGQGTNEQFF. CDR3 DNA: TGCGCCAGCAGCTACCCGGGACAGGGGACCAATGAGCAGTTCTTC.

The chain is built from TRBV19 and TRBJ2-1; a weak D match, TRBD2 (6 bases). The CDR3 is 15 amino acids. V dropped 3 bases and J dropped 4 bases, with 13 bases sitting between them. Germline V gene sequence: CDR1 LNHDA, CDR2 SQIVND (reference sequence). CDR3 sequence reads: CASSIVGGGYNEQFF. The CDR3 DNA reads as TGTGCCAGTAGTATTGTAGGTGGAGGGTACAATGAGCAGTTCTTC. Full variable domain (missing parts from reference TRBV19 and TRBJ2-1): DGGITQSPKYLFRKEGQNVTLSCEQNLNHDAMYWYRQDPGQGLRLIYYSQIVNDFQKGDIAEGYSVSREKKESFPLTVTSAQKNPTAFYLCASSIVGGGYNEQFFGPGTRLTVL.

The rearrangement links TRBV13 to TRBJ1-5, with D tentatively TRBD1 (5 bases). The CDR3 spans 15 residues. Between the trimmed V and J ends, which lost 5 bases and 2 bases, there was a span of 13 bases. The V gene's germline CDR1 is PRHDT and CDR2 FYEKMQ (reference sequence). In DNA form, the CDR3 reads TGTGCCAGCAGCCCTGACAGCTATGGCAATCAGCCCCAGCATTTT. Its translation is CASSPDSYGNQPQHF.

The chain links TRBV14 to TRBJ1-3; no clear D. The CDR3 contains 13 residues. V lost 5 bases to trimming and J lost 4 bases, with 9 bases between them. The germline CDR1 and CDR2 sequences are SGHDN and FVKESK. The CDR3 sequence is CASSFHSGNTIYF. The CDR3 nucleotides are TGTGCCAGCAGCTTTCACAGCGGAAACACCATATATTTT. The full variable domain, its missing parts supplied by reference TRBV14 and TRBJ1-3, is EAGVTQFPSHSVIEKGQTVTLRCDPISGHDNLYWYRRVMGKEIKFLLHFVKESKQDESGMPNNRFLAERTGGTYSTLKVQPAELEDSGVYFCASSFHSGNTIYFGEGSWLTVV.

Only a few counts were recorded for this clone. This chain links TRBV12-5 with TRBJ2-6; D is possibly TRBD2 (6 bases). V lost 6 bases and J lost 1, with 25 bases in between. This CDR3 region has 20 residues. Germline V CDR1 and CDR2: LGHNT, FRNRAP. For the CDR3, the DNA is TGTGCTAGTGGCGCACAATCGGGTCTCTCCGGGGGATCTGGGGCCAACGTCCTGACTTTC. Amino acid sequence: CASGAQSGLSGGSGANVLTF.

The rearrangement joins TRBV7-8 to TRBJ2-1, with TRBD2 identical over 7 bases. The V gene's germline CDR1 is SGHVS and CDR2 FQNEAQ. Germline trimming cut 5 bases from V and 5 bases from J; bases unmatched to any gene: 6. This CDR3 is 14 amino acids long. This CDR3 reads CASSQRETHNEQFF. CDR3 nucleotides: TGTGCCAGCAGCCAGCGGGAAACTCACAATGAGCAGTTCTTC. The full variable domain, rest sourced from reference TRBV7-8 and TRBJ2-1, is GAGVSQSPRYKVAKRGQDVALRCDPISGHVSLFWYQQALGQGPEFLTYFQNEAQLDKSGLPSDRFFAERPEGSVSTLKIQRTQQEDSAVYLCASSQRETHNEQFFGPGTRLTVL.